The entry below gives a single T cell receptor (beta chain) sequence along with its context. Here immunoSEQ multiplex PCR was the method, and the copy in TCRdb shows in-frame clones only, minus some. The sample shows approximately 190,000 clones, more than 75% of them seen only once. The CDR3 runs 15 residues. V dropped 6 bases and J dropped 7; count of bases not matched to a gene: 3. Looked up from germline, CDR1 is SEHNR and CDR2 is FQNEAQ (reference sequence). The sample originates from a study of cytotoxic CD8 clonotypes in ibrutinib-treated CLL. Overall study context: Outcomes included 24 partial and 2 complete responses; after median approximately 70 months, roughly 14 stayed remitted and some 12 progressed.

Here the sequenced sample was PBMCs, taken after 12 months of ibrutinib treatment. The chain uses TRBV7-9 and TRBJ2-2, with TRBD2 identical over 15 bases. This receptor was identified in a human donor with chronic lymphocytic leukemia. The CDR3 DNA follows: TGTGCCAGCAGAGGACTAGCGGGAGGGCACGGGGAGCTGTTTTTT. Its protein is CASRGLAGGHGELFF.